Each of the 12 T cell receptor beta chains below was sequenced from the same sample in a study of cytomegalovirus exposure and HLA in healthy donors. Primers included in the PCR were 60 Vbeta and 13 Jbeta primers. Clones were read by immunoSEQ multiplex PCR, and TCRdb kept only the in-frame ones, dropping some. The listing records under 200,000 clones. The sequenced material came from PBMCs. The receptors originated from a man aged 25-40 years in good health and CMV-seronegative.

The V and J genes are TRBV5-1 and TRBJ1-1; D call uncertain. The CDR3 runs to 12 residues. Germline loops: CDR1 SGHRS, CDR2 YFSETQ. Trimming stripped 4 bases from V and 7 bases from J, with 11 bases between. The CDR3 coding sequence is TGCGCCAGCAGCCGCGGTAATTATGAAGCTTTCTTT. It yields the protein CASSRGNYEAFF.

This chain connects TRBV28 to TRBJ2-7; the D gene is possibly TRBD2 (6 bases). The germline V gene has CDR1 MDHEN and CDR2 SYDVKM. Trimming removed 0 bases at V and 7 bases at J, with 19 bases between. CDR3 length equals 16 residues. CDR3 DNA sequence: TGTGCCAGCAGTTTATGGGGGGGTACTATCCCGGTTGAGCAGTACTTC. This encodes CASSLWGGTIPVEQYF.

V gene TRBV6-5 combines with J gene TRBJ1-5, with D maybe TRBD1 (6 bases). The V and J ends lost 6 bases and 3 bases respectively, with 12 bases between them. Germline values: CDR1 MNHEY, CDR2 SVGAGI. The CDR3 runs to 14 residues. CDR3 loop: CASRQQGSNQPQHF. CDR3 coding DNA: TGTGCCAGCAGACAACAGGGATCCAATCAGCCCCAGCATTTT.

CDR3 residues: CASNLAGAGETQYF. In DNA, the CDR3 is TGTGCCAGTAACCTAGCGGGAGCGGGGGAGACCCAGTACTTC. The V gene is TRBV19, the J gene TRBJ2-5; TRBD2 aligns across 10 bases. Trimming removed 7 bases from V and 5 bases from J; junction bases left unmatched: 7. The CDR3 extends over 14 amino acids. Germline CDR1 LNHDA, CDR2 SQIVND (reference sequence).

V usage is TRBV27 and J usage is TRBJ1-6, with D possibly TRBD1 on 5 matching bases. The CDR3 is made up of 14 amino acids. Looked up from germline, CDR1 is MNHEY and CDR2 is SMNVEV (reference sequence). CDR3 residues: CASWGGTYNSPLHF. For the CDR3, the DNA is TGTGCGAGCTGGGGCGGGACCTATAATTCACCCCTCCACTTT.

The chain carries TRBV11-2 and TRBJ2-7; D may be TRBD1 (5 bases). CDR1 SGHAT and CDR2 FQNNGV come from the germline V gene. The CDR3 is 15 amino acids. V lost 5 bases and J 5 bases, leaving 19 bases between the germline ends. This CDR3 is CASSPQGARLNEQYF. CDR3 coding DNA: TGTGCCAGCAGCCCGCAAGGGGCGCGGCTCAACGAGCAGTACTTC.

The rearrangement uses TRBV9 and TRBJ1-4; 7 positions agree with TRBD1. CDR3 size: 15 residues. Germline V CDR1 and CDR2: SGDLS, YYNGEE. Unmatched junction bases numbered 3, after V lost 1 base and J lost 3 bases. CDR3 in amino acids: CASSVHGTANEKLFF. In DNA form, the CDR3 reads TGTGCCAGCAGCGTACACGGGACAGCTAATGAAAAACTGTTTTTT. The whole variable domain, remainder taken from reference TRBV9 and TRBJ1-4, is DSGVTQTPKHLITATGQRVTLRCSPRSGDLSVYWYQQSLDQGLQFLIQYYNGEERAKGNILERFSAQQFPDLHSELNLSSLELGDSALYFCASSVHGTANEKLFFGSGTQLSVL.

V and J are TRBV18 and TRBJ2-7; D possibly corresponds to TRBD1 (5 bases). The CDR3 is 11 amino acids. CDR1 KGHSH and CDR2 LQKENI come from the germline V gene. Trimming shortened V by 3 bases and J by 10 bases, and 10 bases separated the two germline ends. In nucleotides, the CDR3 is TGTGCCAGCTCACCTGGCAGGGAACAGTACTTC. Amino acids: CASSPGREQYF.

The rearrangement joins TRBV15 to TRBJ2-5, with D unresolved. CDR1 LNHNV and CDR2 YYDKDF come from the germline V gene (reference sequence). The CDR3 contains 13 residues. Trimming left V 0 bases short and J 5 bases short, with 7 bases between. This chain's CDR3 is CATSRDRRETQYF. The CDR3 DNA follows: TGTGCCACCAGCAGAGATCGCAGGGAGACCCAGTACTTC. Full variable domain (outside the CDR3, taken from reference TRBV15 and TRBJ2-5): DAMVIQNPRYQVTQFGKPVTLSCSQTLNHNVMYWYQQKSSQAPKLLFHYYDKDFNNEADTPDNFQSRRPNTSFCFLDIRSPGLGDTAMYLCATSRDRRETQYFGPGTRLLVL.

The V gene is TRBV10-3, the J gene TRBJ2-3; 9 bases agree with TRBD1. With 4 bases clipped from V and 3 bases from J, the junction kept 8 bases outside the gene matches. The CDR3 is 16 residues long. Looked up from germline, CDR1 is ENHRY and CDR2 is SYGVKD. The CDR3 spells CAISGSTGGRTDTQYF. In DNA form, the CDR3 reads TGTGCCATCAGTGGGTCGACAGGGGGTAGGACAGATACGCAGTATTTT.

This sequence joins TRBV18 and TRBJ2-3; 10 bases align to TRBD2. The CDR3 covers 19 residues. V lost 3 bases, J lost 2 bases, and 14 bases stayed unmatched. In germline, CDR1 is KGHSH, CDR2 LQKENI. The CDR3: CASSPRASGSPTSTDTQYF. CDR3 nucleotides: TGTGCCAGCTCACCCCGGGCTAGCGGGAGCCCAACCTCCACAGATACGCAGTATTTT. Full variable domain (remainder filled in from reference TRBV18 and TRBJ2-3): NAGVMQNPRHLVRRRGQEARLRCSPMKGHSHVYWYRQLPEEGLKFMVYLQKENIIDESGMPKERFSAEFPKEGPSILRIQQVVRGDSAAYFCASSPRASGSPTSTDTQYFGPGTRLTVL.

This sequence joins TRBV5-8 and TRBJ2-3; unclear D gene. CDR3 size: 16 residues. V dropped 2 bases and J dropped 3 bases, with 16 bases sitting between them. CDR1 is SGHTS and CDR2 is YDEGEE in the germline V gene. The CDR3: CASSFVVLGSTDTQYF. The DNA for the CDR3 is TGTGCCAGCAGCTTTGTGGTCCTCGGGTCGACAGATACGCAGTATTTT.